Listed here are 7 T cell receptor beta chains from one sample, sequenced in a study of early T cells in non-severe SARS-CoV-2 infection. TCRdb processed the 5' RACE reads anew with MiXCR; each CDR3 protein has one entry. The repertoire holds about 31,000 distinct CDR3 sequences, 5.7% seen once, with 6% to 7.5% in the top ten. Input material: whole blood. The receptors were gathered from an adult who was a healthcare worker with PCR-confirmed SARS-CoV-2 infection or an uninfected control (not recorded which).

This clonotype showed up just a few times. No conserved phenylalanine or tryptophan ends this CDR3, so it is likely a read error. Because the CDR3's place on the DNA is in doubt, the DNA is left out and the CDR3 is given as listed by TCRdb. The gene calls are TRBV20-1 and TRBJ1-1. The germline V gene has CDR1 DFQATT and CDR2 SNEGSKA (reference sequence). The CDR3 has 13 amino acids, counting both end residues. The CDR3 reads CSARTRDNAGFIT.

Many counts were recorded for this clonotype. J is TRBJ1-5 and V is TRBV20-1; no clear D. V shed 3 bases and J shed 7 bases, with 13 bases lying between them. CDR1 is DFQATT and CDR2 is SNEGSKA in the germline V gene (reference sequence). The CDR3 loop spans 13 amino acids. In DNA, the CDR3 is TGCAGTGCTAGTATGGGGATGCAGCAGCCCCAGCATTTT. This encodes CSASMGMQQPQHF.

CDR3 residues: CASEGDNYNEQFF. CDR3 DNA: TGTGCCAGCGAAGGGGACAACTACAATGAGCAGTTCTTC. This chain links TRBV28 with TRBJ2-1; weak D call: TRBD1 (6 bases). With 8 bases removed from V and 3 bases from J, the gap between germline ends came to 11 bases. The CDR3 has 13 residues. Germline assignment: CDR1 MDHEN and CDR2 SYDVKM.

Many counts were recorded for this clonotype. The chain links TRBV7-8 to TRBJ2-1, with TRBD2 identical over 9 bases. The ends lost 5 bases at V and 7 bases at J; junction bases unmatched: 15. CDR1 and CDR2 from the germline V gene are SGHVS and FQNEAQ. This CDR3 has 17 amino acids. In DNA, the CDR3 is TGTGCCAGCAGCCGCGGCTATAGCGGGGGACAGAGGAATGAGCAGTTCTTC. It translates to CASSRGYSGGQRNEQFF.

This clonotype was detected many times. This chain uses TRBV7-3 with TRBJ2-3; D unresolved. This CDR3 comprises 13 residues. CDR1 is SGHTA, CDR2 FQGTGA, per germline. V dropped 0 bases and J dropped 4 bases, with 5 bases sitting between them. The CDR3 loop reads CASSLTEADTQYF. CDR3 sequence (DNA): TGTGCCAGCAGCTTAACCGAAGCAGATACGCAGTATTTT.

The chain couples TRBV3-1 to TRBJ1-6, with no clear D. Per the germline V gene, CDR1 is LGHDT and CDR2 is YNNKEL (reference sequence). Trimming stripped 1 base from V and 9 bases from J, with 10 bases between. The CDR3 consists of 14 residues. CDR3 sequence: CASSQVGSSSPLHF. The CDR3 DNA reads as TGTGCCAGCAGCCAAGTTGGGTCTTCTTCACCCCTCCACTTT. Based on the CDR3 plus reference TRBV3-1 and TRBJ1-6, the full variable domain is DTAVSQTPKYLVTQMGNDKSIKCEQNLGHDTMYWYKQDSKKFLKIMFSYNNKELIINETVPNRFSPKSPDKAHLNLHINSLELGDSAVYFCASSQVGSSSPLHFGNGTRLTVT.

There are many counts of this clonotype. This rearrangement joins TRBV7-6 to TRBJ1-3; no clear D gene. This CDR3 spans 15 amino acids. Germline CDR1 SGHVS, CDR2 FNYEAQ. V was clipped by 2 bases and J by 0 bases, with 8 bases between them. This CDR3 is CASSLNTGSGNTIYF. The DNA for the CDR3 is TGTGCCAGCAGCTTAAACACCGGCTCTGGAAACACCATATATTTT.